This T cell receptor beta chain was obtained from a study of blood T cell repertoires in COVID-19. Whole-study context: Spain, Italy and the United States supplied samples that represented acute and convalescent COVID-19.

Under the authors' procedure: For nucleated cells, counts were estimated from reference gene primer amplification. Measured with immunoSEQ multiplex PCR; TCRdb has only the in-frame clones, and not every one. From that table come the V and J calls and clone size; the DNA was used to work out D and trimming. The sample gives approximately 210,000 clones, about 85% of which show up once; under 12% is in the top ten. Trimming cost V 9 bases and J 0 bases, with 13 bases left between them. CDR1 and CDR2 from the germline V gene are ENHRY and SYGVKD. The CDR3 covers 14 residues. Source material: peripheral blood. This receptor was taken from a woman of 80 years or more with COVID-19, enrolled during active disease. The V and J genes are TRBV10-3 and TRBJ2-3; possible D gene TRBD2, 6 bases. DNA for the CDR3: TGTGCCATTCGGTGGGGGACTAGCACAGATACGCAGTATTTT. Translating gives CAIRWGTSTDTQYF.